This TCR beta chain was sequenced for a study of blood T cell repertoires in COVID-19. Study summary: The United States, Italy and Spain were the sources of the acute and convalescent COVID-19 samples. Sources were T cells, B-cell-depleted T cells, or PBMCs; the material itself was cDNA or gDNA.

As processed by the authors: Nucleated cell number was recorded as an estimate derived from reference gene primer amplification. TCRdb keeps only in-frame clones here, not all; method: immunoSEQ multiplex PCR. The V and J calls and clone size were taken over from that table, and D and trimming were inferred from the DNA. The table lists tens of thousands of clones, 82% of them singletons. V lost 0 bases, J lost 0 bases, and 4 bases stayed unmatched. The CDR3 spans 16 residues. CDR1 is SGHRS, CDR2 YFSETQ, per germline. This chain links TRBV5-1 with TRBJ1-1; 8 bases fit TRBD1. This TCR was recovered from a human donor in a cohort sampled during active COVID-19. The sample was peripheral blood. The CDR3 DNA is TGCGCCAGCAGCTTGGGGACAGGGACCATGAACACTGAAGCTTTCTTT. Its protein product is CASSLGTGTMNTEAFF.